This entry describes one T cell receptor beta chain. Its cognate antigen is unknown. The data were taken from a study of CD8+CD57+ T cells in acquired aplastic anemia. Study summary: Mean yield of DNA from sorted CD4+ and CD8+ cells was about 3.2 ug.

Notes on the study in general: Shared by patients and controls, almost 30 CD8+ CDR3s were abundant in patients.

Whoever was chosen for sequencing had shown CD8+CD57+ cell expansion by flow cytometry. In all patients, the disease was severe acquired aplastic anemia. V dropped 6 bases and J dropped 8; count of bases not matched to a gene: 9. Germline CDR1 and CDR2: SEHNR and FQNEAQ (reference sequence). This CDR3 comprises 15 residues. TCR beta VDJ combinations and CDR3 sequences were profiled from genomic DNA. TCRdb re-called the reads with MiXCR, one entry per CDR3 protein. The sample carries hundreds of thousands of distinct CDR3 sequences, about a third recorded once. The sample taken for sequencing was sorted CD4+, CD8+, or CD8+CD57+ T cells (not recorded which) from PBMCs. The TCR comes from a human donor with aplastic anemia. The chain couples TRBV7-9 to TRBJ1-6; 8 bases align to TRBD1. CDR3 residues: CASRPDRVEDSPLHF. In nucleotides, the CDR3 is TGTGCCAGCAGGCCGGACAGGGTCGAGGATTCACCCCTCCACTTT. The full variable domain, completed using reference TRBV7-9 and TRBJ1-6, is DTGVSQNPRHKITKRGQNVTFRCDPISEHNRLYWYRQTLGQGPEFLTYFQNEAQLEKSRLLSDRFSAERPKGSFSTLEIQRTEQGDSAMYLCASRPDRVEDSPLHFGNGTRLTVT.